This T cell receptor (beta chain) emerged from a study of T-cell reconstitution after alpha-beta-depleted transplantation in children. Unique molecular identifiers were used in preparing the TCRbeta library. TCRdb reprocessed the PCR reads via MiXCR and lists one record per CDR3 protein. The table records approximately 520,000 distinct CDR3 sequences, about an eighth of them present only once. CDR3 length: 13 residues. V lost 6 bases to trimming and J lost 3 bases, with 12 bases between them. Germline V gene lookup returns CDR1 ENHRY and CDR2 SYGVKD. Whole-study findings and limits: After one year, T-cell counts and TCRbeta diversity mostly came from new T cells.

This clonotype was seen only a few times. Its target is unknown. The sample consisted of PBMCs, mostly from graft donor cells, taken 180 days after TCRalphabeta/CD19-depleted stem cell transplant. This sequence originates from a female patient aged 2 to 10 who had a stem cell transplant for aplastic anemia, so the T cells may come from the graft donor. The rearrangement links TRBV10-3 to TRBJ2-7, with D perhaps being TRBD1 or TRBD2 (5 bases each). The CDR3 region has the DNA TGTGCCATCAGCCCCGAGGGGAACTACGAGCAGTACTTC. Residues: CAISPEGNYEQYF.